This T cell receptor beta chain was recorded in a study of CD8 T cells in Susac syndrome. Sequencing of TCR beta, carried out with a high-throughput approach, was applied to CD8+ and CD4+ T cells from the blood. An input of about 0.5 to 1 ug of RNA was subjected to reverse transcription using random hexamers. The CDR3 of TCR beta was amplified by immunoSEQ multiplex PCR across 54 Vbeta and 13 Jbeta. TCRdb ran MiXCR on the immunoSEQ multiplex PCR reads and lists one entry per CDR3 protein. The sample carries roughly 250,000 distinct CDR3 sequences, approximately 95% recorded once. This CDR3 contains 12 residues. The germline V gene encodes CDR1 SQVTM and CDR2 ANQGSEA. With 4 bases removed from V and 3 bases from J, the gap between germline ends came to 7 bases.

What was sequenced was CD4+ T cells from PBMCs. The genes are TRBV29-1 and TRBJ2-1; D tentatively fits TRBD1 or TRBD2 (5 bases each). The sequence was obtained from a human donor with Susac syndrome. Written as DNA, the CDR3 is TGCAGCGTTGTGGGGGTCTACAATGAGCAGTTCTTC. It is translated as CSVVGVYNEQFF.